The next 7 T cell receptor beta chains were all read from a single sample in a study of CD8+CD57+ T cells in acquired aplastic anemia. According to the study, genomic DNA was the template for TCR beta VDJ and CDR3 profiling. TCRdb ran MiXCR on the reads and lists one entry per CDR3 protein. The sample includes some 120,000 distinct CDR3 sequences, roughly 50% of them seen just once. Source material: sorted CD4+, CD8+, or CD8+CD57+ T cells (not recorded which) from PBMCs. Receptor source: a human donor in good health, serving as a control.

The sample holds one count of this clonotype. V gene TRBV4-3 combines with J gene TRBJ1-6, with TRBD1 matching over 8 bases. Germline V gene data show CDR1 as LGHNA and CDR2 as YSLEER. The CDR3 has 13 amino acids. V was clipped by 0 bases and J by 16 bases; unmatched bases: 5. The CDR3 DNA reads TGCGCCAGCAGCCAAGACATCCGGACAGGGCTCCACTTT. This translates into CASSQDIRTGLHF.

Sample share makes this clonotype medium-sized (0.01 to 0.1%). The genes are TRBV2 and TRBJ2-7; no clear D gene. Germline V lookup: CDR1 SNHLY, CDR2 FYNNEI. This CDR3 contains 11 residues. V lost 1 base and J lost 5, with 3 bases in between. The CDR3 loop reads CASSEVNEQYF. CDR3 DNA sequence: TGTGCCAGCAGTGAAGTCAACGAGCAGTACTTC.

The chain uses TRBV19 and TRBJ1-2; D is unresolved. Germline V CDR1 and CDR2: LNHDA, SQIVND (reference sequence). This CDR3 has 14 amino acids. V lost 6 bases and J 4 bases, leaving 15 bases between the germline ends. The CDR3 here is CASSQAGKAYGYTF. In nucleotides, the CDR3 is TGTGCCAGTAGCCAGGCCGGCAAAGCCTATGGCTACACCTTC.

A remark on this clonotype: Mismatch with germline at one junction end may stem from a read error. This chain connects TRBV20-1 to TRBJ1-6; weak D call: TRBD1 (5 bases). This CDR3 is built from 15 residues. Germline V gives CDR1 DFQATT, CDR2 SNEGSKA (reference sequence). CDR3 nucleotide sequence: TGCAGTGGGACCCCCGGGGCAGCATATAATCCACCCCTCCACTTT. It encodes CSGTPGAAYNPPLHF.

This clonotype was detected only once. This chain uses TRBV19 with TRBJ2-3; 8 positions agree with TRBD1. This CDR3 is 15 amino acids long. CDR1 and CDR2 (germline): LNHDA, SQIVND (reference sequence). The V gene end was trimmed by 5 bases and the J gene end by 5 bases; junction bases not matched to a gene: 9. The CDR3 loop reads CASSSGQGLVDTQYF. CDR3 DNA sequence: TGTGCCAGTAGTTCCGGACAGGGTCTCGTAGATACGCAGTATTTT.

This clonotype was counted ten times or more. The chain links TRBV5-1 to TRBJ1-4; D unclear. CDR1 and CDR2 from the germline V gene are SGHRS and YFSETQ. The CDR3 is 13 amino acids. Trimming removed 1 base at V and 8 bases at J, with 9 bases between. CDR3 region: CASSLWPGEKLFF. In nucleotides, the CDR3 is TGCGCCAGCAGCTTGTGGCCTGGAGAAAAACTGTTTTTT.

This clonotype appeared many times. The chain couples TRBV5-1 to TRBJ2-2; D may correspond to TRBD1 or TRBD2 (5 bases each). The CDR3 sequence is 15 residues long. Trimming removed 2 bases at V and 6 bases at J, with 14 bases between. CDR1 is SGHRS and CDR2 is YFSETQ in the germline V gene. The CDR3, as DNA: TGCGCCAGCAGCTTTACTCCTAGCAGGGCCGGGGAGCTGTTTTTT. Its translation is CASSFTPSRAGELFF.